This entry lists 7 T cell receptor beta chains sequenced from one sample in a study of blood T cell repertoires in COVID-19. Data came from immunoSEQ multiplex PCR; TCRdb stores just in-frame clones and leaves some out. The sample yields a few hundred thousand clones, around nine tenths seen once. The sequenced sample was peripheral blood. The receptors were gathered from a woman aged 70-85 years with active or convalescent COVID-19.

A word on this clone: One end of the junction is discordant with germline, which a read error may explain. The rearrangement links TRBV5-1 to TRBJ1-2, with TRBD1 as a possible D gene (5 bases). CDR1 SGHRS and CDR2 YFSETQ come from the germline V gene. CDR3 size: 13 residues. CDR3 nucleotide sequence: TGCGCCAGCAGGCAGGGAAATCACTACGGCTACACCTTC. This sequence encodes CASRQGNHYGYTF.

V is TRBV4-3 and J is TRBJ2-1; no reliable D call. The V gene lost 0 bases and the J gene lost 9 bases, with 12 bases spanning the gap. This CDR3 comprises 14 residues. Germline assignment: CDR1 LGHNA and CDR2 YSLEER. CDR3 sequence: CASSQDMAFTEQFF. In DNA form, the CDR3 reads TGCGCCAGCAGCCAAGATATGGCCTTCACTGAGCAGTTCTTC.

This clone came up once. This rearrangement joins TRBV10-3 to TRBJ1-5; TRBD1 matches at 11 bases. Germline CDR1 ENHRY, CDR2 SYGVKD. The ends lost 11 bases at V and 7 bases at J; junction bases unmatched: 7. The CDR3 runs 13 residues. The CDR3 sequence is CASDRGRWQPQHF. CDR3 bases: TGTGCCTCGGACAGGGGGCGGTGGCAGCCCCAGCATTTT.

V usage is TRBV20-1 and J usage is TRBJ1-5; weak D call: TRBD1 (5 bases). In germline, CDR1 is DFQATT, CDR2 SNEGSKA (reference sequence). V gave up 3 bases and J gave up 0 bases, with 12 bases separating them. The CDR3 covers 15 residues. CDR3 sequence: CSASTGPYSNQPQHF. The CDR3 bases are TGCAGTGCTAGTACAGGTCCTTATAGCAATCAGCCCCAGCATTTT.

V and J are TRBV6-6 and TRBJ2-6; D might be TRBD1 (6 bases). CDR3 length equals 15 residues. V dropped 6 bases and J dropped 4 bases, with 13 bases sitting between them. The germline gives CDR1 MNHNY, CDR2 SVGAGI (reference sequence). CDR3 amino acids: CASSLQGGGANVLTF. The CDR3 DNA follows: TGTGCCAGCAGCCTACAGGGCGGCGGGGCCAACGTCCTGACTTTC.

This clone has a single count. The genes are TRBV6-6 and TRBJ1-2; tentative D call: TRBD1 (5 bases). With 7 bases removed from V and 12 bases from J, the gap between germline ends came to 12 bases. This CDR3 has 10 amino acids. Germline V gene lookup returns CDR1 MNHNY and CDR2 SVGAGI (reference sequence). The CDR3 sequence is CASNQGVHTF. The CDR3 region has the DNA TGTGCCAGCAACCAGGGTGTTCACACCTTC.

This clone was seen just once. V is TRBV6-9 and J is TRBJ1-2, with D unresolved. Germline values: CDR1 MNHGY, CDR2 SVAAGI. The CDR3 length is 12 residues. V gave up 3 bases and J gave up 8 bases, with 10 bases separating them. The CDR3 is CASSYPGRGYTF. The CDR3 DNA reads TGTGCCAGCAGTTACCCGGGTCGGGGCTACACCTTC.